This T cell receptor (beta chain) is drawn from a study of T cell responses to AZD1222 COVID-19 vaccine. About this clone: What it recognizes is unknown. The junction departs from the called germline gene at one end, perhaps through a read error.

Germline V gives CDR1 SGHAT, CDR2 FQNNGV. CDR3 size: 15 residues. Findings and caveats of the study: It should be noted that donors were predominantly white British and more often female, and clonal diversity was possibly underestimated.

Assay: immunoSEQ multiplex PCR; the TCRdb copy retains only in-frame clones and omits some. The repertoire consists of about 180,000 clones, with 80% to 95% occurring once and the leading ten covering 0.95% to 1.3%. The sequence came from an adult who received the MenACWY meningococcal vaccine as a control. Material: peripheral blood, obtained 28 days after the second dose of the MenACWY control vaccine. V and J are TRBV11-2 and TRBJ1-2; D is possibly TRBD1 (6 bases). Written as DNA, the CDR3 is TGTGCCAGCAGCGTAGACAGGATATCTAACTATGGCTACACCTTC. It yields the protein CASSVDRISNYGYTF.